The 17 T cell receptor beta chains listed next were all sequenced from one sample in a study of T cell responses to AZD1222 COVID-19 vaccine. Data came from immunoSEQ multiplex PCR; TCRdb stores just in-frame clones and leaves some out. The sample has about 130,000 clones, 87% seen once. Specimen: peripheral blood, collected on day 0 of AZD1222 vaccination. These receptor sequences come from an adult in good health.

CDR3 amino acids: CASSTGTGGRNEQFF. For the CDR3, the DNA is TGTGCCAGCAGCACGGGGACAGGGGGGAGGAATGAGCAGTTCTTC. The V and J genes are TRBV28 and TRBJ2-1; the match to TRBD1 covers 11 bases. The CDR3 length is 15 residues. V lost 6 bases and J lost 7; bases outside the gene matches: 8. CDR1 is MDHEN, CDR2 SYDVKM, per germline.

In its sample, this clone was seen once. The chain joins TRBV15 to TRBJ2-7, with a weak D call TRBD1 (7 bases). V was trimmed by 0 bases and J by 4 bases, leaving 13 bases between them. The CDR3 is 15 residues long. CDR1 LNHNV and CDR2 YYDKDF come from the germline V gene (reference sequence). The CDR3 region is CATSRDKTGRYEQYF. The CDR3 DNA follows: TGTGCCACCAGCAGAGATAAGACAGGGAGGTACGAGCAGTACTTC. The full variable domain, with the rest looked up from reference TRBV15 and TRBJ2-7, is DAMVIQNPRYQVTQFGKPVTLSCSQTLNHNVMYWYQQKSSQAPKLLFHYYDKDFNNEADTPDNFQSRRPNTSFCFLDIRSPGLGDTAMYLCATSRDKTGRYEQYFGPGTRLTVT.

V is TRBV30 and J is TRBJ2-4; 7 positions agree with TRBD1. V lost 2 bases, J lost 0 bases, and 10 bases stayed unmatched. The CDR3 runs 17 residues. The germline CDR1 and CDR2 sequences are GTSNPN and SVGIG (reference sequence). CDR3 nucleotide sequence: TGTGCCTGGAGTCAGACAGGGCTGGGGCTAGCCAAAAACATTCAGTACTTC. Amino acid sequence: CAWSQTGLGLAKNIQYF.

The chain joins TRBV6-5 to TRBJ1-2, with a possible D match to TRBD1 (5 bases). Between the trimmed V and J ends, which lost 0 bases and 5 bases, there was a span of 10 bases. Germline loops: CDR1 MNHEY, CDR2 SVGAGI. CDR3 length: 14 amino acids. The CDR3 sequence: CASSYSGVRYGYTF. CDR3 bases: TGTGCCAGCAGTTACTCAGGGGTTCGATATGGCTACACCTTC.

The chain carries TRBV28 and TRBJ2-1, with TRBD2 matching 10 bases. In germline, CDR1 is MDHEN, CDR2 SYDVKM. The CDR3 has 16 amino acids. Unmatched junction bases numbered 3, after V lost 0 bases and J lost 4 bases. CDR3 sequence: CASSLWASGGYNEQFF. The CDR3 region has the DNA TGTGCCAGCAGTTTATGGGCTAGCGGGGGATACAATGAGCAGTTCTTC. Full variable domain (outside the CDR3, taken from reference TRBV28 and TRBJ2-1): DVKVTQSSRYLVKRTGEKVFLECVQDMDHENMFWYRQDPGLGLRLIYFSYDVKMKEKGDIPEGYSVSREKKERFSLILESASTNQTSMYLCASSLWASGGYNEQFFGPGTRLTVL.

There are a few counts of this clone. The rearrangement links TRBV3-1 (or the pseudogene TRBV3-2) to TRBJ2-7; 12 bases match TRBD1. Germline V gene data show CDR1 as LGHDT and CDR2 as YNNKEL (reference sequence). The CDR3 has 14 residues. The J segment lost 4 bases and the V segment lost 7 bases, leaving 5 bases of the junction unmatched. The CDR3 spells CASTWDRGLYEQYF. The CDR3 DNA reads TGTGCCAGCACCTGGGACAGGGGGCTTTACGAGCAGTACTTC.

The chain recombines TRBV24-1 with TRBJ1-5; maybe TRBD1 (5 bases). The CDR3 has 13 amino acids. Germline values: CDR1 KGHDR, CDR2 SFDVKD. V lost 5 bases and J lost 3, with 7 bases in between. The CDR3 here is CATSGQPNQPQHF. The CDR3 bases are TGTGCCACCAGTGGACAGCCCAATCAGCCCCAGCATTTT.

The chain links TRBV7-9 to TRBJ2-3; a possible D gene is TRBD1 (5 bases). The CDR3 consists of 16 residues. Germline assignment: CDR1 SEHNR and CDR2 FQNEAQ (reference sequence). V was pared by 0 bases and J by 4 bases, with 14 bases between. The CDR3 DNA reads TGTGCCAGCAGCTTAGCGGGCGTCAGGGTCGCAGATACGCAGTATTTT. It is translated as CASSLAGVRVADTQYF.

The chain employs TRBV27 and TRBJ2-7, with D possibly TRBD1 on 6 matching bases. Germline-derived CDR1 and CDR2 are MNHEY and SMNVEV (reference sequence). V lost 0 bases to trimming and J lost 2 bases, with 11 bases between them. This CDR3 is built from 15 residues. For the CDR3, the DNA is TGTGCCAGCAGTTTATCGGCAGGGGTAGCCTACGAGCAGTACTTC. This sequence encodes CASSLSAGVAYEQYF.

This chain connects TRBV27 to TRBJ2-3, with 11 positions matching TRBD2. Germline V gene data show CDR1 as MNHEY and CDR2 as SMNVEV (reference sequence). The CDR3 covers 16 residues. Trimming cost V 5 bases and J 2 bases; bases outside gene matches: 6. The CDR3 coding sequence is TGTGCCAGCAGTCCCTGGACTAGCGGGTACACAGATACGCAGTATTTT. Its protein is CASSPWTSGYTDTQYF.

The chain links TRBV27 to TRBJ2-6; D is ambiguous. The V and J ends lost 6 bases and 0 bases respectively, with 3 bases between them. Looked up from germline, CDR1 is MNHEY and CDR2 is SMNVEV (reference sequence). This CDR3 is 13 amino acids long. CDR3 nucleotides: TGTGCCAGCAGGACCTCTGGGGCCAACGTCCTGACTTTC. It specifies CASRTSGANVLTF.

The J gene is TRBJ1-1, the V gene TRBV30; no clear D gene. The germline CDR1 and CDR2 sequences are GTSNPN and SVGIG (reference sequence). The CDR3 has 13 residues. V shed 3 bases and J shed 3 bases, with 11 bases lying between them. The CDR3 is CAWSPAADTEAFF. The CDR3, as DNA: TGTGCCTGGAGCCCGGCCGCGGACACTGAAGCTTTCTTT.

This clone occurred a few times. The CDR3 protein is CASRHTETGAGPTVYGYTF. DNA of the CDR3: TGTGCCAGCAGACACACAGAGACAGGGGCCGGTCCCACCGTCTATGGCTACACCTTC. V usage is TRBV11-3 and J usage is TRBJ1-2, with 8 bases matching TRBD1. Trimming at V came to 6 bases and at J to 4 bases, leaving 22 bases not matched to a gene. There are 19 residues in the CDR3. Germline V gene lookup returns CDR1 SGHNT and CDR2 YENEEA.

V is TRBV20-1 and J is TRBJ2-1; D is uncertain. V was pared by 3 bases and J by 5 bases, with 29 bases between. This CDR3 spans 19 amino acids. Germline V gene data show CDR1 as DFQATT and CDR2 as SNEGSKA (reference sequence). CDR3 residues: CSASPDLPRPKKDDNEQFF. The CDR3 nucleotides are TGCAGTGCTAGTCCGGATCTACCTCGACCGAAGAAGGATGACAATGAGCAGTTCTTC.

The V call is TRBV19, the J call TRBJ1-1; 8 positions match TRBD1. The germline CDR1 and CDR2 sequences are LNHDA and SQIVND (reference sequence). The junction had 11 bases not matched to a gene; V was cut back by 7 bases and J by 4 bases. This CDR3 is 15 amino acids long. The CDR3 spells CASTHVRGHGTEAFF. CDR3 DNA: TGTGCCAGTACCCACGTCAGGGGGCATGGCACTGAAGCTTTCTTT.

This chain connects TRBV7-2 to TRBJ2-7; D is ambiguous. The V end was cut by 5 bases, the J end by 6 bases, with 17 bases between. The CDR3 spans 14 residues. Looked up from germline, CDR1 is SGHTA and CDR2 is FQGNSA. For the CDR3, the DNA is TGTGCCAGCAGCCTGACTCCTAGTGTTCCCGAGCAGTACTTC. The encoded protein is CASSLTPSVPEQYF.

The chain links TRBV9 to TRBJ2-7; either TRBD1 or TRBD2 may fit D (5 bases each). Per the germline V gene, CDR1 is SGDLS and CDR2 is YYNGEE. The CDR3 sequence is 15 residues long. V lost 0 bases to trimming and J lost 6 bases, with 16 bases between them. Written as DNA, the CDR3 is TGTGCCAGCAGCGTAGCTGGGACGGGCCCCGCCGAGCAGTACTTC. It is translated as CASSVAGTGPAEQYF. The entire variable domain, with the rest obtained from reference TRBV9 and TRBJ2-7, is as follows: DSGVTQTPKHLITATGQRVTLRCSPRSGDLSVYWYQQSLDQGLQFLIQYYNGEERAKGNILERFSAQQFPDLHSELNLSSLELGDSALYFCASSVAGTGPAEQYFGPGTRLTVT.